Shown below are 29 T cell receptor beta chains from a single sample sequenced in a study of OX40 agonist ivuxolimab in advanced cancers. The repertoire was sequenced with immunoSEQ multiplex PCR; TCRdb's copy has only in-frame clones and lacks some. The sample contains some 50,000 clones, about 88% of which appear only once. The input for sequencing was CD4+ or CD8+ T cells sorted from blood, taken in a trial of the OX40 agonist ivuxolimab. These receptors were taken from an adult with an advanced solid tumor such as melanoma, head and neck, liver or kidney cancer.

The rearrangement links TRBV10-3 to TRBJ1-1; TRBD1 is a possible D gene (6 bases). V lost 11 bases and J 2 bases, leaving 15 bases between the germline ends. Germline CDR1 ENHRY, CDR2 SYGVKD. This CDR3 is 13 amino acids long. The DNA of the CDR3 is TGTGCCGCACAAGGGGGGAGTAACACTGAAGCTTTCTTT. This sequence encodes CAAQGGSNTEAFF.

The J gene is TRBJ2-7, the V gene TRBV19; D is possibly TRBD1 (6 bases). Germline CDR1 reads LNHDA; CDR2 reads SQIVND (reference sequence). This CDR3 contains 11 residues. Trimming cost V 7 bases and J 6 bases, with 10 bases left between them. CDR3 protein: CASIGGGEQYF. The CDR3 DNA follows: TGTGCCAGTATAGGGGGTGGCGAGCAGTACTTC. Based on the CDR3 plus reference TRBV19 and TRBJ2-7, the full variable domain is DGGITQSPKYLFRKEGQNVTLSCEQNLNHDAMYWYRQDPGQGLRLIYYSQIVNDFQKGDIAEGYSVSREKKESFPLTVTSAQKNPTAFYLCASIGGGEQYFGPGTRLTVT.

The chain links TRBV6-5 to TRBJ2-3; 9 positions match TRBD1. Trimming removed 0 bases from V and 9 bases from J; junction bases left unmatched: 7. Per germline, CDR1 MNHEY and CDR2 SVGAGI. The CDR3 length is 15 residues. The CDR3 DNA is TGTGCCAGCAGTTACTCACAGGGGGCCTCATACACGCAGTATTTT. This sequence encodes CASSYSQGASYTQYF.

The chain couples TRBV5-4 to TRBJ1-2; maybe TRBD1 (5 bases). CDR3 length: 11 residues. Germline assignment: CDR1 SGHNT and CDR2 YYREEE (reference sequence). The V gene lost 0 bases and the J gene lost 14 bases, with 11 bases spanning the gap. In DNA form, the CDR3 reads TGTGCCAGCAGCTTGGGGGGCAGGCGGACCTTC. Amino acids: CASSLGGRRTF. The variable domain in full, with the rest retrieved from reference TRBV5-4 and TRBJ1-2, is ETGVTQSPTHLIKTRGQQVTLRCSSQSGHNTVSWYQQALGQGPQFIFQYYREEENGRGNFPPRFSGLQFPNYSSELNVNALELDDSALYLCASSLGGRRTFGSGTRLTVV.

V usage is TRBV9 and J usage is TRBJ2-5; D may be TRBD2 (5 bases). CDR1 is SGDLS, CDR2 YYNGEE, per germline. The CDR3 loop spans 14 amino acids. Trimming took 3 bases from V and 5 from J, leaving 14 bases between them. The CDR3 nucleotides are TGTGCCAGCAGCGCCGCAATGTGGGAGGAGACCCAGTACTTC. Translation gives CASSAAMWEETQYF.

The CDR3: CATYGTSAETQYF. The CDR3 bases are TGTGCCACCTATGGGACTAGCGCGGAGACCCAGTACTTC. V gene TRBV27 combines with J gene TRBJ2-5, with 10 nucleotides matching TRBD2. J gave up 5 bases and V 10 bases, and 7 bases lay outside the gene matches. CDR1 MNHEY and CDR2 SMNVEV come from the germline V gene (reference sequence). The CDR3 is 13 residues long.

The rearrangement links TRBV6-6 to TRBJ1-3; no reliable D call. Germline V gene sequence: CDR1 MNHNY, CDR2 SVGAGI (reference sequence). Trimming took off 7 bases at V and 1 base at J, with 14 bases between the two ends. The CDR3 totals 15 residues. This chain's CDR3 is CASIHRVESGNTIYF. CDR3 in DNA: TGTGCCAGCATCCACCGGGTTGAGTCTGGAAACACCATATATTTT.

The chain is built from TRBV6-6 and TRBJ1-3, with TRBD1 as a possible D gene (5 bases). The CDR3 extends over 15 amino acids. Germline V gene sequence: CDR1 MNHNY, CDR2 SVGAGI (reference sequence). The V end was cut by 2 bases, the J end by 0 bases, with 8 bases between. The CDR3 nucleotides read TGTGCCAGCAGTTACGGGGACGACTCTGGAAACACCATATATTTT. It specifies CASSYGDDSGNTIYF.

The V call is TRBV29-1, the J call TRBJ2-3, with 8 nucleotides matching TRBD2. Germline CDR1 reads SQVTM; CDR2 reads ANQGSEA. The V and J ends lost 2 bases and 2 bases, in that order; junction bases with no gene match: 12. The CDR3 is 17 residues long. CDR3 sequence: CSVERRTSGEHTDTQYF. CDR3 DNA sequence: TGCAGCGTTGAACGGCGTACTAGCGGTGAACACACAGATACGCAGTATTTT.

This chain links TRBV19 with TRBJ1-1; a possible D gene is TRBD1 (5 bases). V lost 3 bases to trimming and J lost 2 bases, with 10 bases between them. Germline lookup yields CDR1 LNHDA and CDR2 SQIVND (reference sequence). The CDR3 totals 14 residues. CDR3 sequence: CASSIGGDNTEAFF. CDR3 nucleotides: TGTGCCAGTAGTATTGGAGGGGATAACACTGAAGCTTTCTTT.

The chain has TRBV4-1 and TRBJ1-2; TRBD1 is a possible D gene (5 bases). Between the trimmed V and J ends, which lost 8 bases and 4 bases, there was a span of 17 bases. The CDR3 is 14 residues long. Germline CDR1 reads MGHRA; CDR2 reads YSYEKL. Here the CDR3 DNA reads TGCGCCAGCTCCCCGAGCCAGGGTTCCTATGGCTACACCTTC. This sequence encodes CASSPSQGSYGYTF.

CDR3 residues: CASSLSSGELFF. The CDR3 DNA reads TGTGCCAGCAGCTTGAGCTCCGGGGAGCTGTTTTTT. This rearrangement joins TRBV5-6 to TRBJ2-2; D is unresolved. This CDR3 has 12 amino acids. The germline V and J ends were trimmed by 1 base and 6 bases, with 4 bases remaining between them. Germline CDR1 and CDR2: SGHDT and YYEEEE.

CDR3 residues: CASSFLDRGRTEAFF. Written as DNA, the CDR3 is TGTGCCAGCAGTTTCCTGGACAGGGGAAGAACTGAAGCTTTCTTT. This chain connects TRBV25-1 to TRBJ1-1; 9 bases line up with TRBD1. Germline V gene data show CDR1 as MGHDK and CDR2 as SYGVNS. This CDR3 region has 15 residues. The V gene end was trimmed by 5 bases and the J gene end by 5 bases; junction bases not matched to a gene: 9.

The CDR3 nucleotides read TGTGCCAGCAGCTTACCAGGGGGTGACACTGAAGCTTTCTTT. Translated, it gives CASSLPGGDTEAFF. The V and J genes are TRBV7-8 and TRBJ1-1, with 7 bases aligning to TRBD1. The CDR3 is 14 residues long. Germline CDR1 SGHVS, CDR2 FQNEAQ. The ends lost 2 bases at V and 3 bases at J; junction bases unmatched: 3. Complete variable domain (other parts from reference TRBV7-8 and TRBJ1-1): GAGVSQSPRYKVAKRGQDVALRCDPISGHVSLFWYQQALGQGPEFLTYFQNEAQLDKSGLPSDRFFAERPEGSVSTLKIQRTQQEDSAVYLCASSLPGGDTEAFFGQGTRLTVV.

This chain uses TRBV19 with TRBJ2-4; D might be TRBD2 (6 bases). V lost 3 bases to trimming and J lost 10 bases, with 13 bases between them. The germline V gene has CDR1 LNHDA and CDR2 SQIVND (reference sequence). There are 13 residues in the CDR3. CDR3 residues: CASSITSPTIQYF. CDR3 nucleotide sequence: TGTGCCAGTAGTATTACTAGCCCCACTATTCAGTACTTC.

The gene calls are TRBV9 and TRBJ2-1, with TRBD1 matching 7 bases. This CDR3 is built from 15 residues. V dropped 4 bases and J dropped 6; count of bases not matched to a gene: 10. The germline V gene has CDR1 SGDLS and CDR2 YYNGEE. The CDR3 loop reads CASSKGGASSNEQFF. In nucleotides, the CDR3 is TGTGCCAGCAGCAAAGGGGGCGCTTCGTCCAATGAGCAGTTCTTC.

The chain employs TRBV4-1 and TRBJ2-1; D unclear. The length of the CDR3 is 15 residues. Germline loops: CDR1 MGHRA, CDR2 YSYEKL. V gave up 2 bases and J gave up 5 bases, with 13 bases separating them. Here the CDR3 reads CASSQFPDLDNEQFF. The CDR3 region has the DNA TGCGCCAGCAGCCAATTCCCAGACCTTGACAATGAGCAGTTCTTC.

The CDR3 region has the DNA TGTGCCAGCAGTTTAGGGACCTCCTACGAGCAGTACTTC. Amino acids: CASSLGTSYEQYF. The rearrangement uses TRBV27 and TRBJ2-7; either TRBD1 or TRBD2 may supply D (5 bases each). The CDR3 is 13 residues long. From germline, CDR1 is MNHEY and CDR2 SMNVEV (reference sequence). Trimming removed 2 bases from V and 0 bases from J, with 5 bases in between.

Here the CDR3 DNA reads TGTGCCAGTCGCGACAAGACTAGCGGGGGGCCCGGCTCCTACGAGCAGTACTTC. Encoded protein: CASRDKTSGGPGSYEQYF. The rearrangement uses TRBV19 and TRBJ2-7, with TRBD2 matching over 13 bases. Trimming at V came to 8 bases and at J to 0 bases, leaving 13 bases not matched to a gene. Looked up from germline, CDR1 is LNHDA and CDR2 is SQIVND (reference sequence). This CDR3 has 18 amino acids.

CDR3 sequence reads: CASHPTGGSTEAFF. The CDR3, as DNA: TGTGCCAGCCACCCGACAGGGGGAAGTACTGAAGCTTTCTTT. This chain connects TRBV25-1 to TRBJ1-1, with 9 bases lining up with TRBD1. CDR1 MGHDK and CDR2 SYGVNS come from the germline V gene. CDR3 size: 14 residues. V lost 8 bases, J lost 5 bases, and 9 bases stayed unmatched.

The chain has TRBV29-1 and TRBJ2-3; D remains unclear. Germline V gives CDR1 SQVTM, CDR2 ANQGSEA. Trimming pared 1 base from V and 2 bases from J, leaving 16 bases between. The CDR3 runs to 16 residues. CDR3 amino acids: CSVEGDPSTNTDTQYF. CDR3 bases: TGCAGCGTTGAAGGGGATCCGTCCACGAACACAGATACGCAGTATTTT.

This sequence joins TRBV7-2 and TRBJ2-7; D may correspond to TRBD1 or TRBD2 (5 bases each). CDR1 and CDR2 from the germline V gene are SGHTA and FQGNSA. This CDR3 is 14 amino acids long. Trimming pared 4 bases from V and 0 bases from J, leaving 10 bases between. This chain's CDR3 is CASSSGTYSYEQYF. The CDR3 region has the DNA TGTGCCAGCAGCTCCGGGACGTACTCCTACGAGCAGTACTTC.

A word on this clone: The junction shows a germline mismatch at one end, possibly a read error. V and J are TRBV28 and TRBJ1-1, with a possible D match to TRBD1 (5 bases). The CDR3 consists of 13 residues. Germline loops: CDR1 MDHEN, CDR2 SYDVKM. CDR3 amino acids: CASKSGENAEAFF. The CDR3 DNA reads as TGTGCCAGCAAGTCGGGGGAGAACGCTGAAGCTTTCTTT.

The chain links TRBV27 to TRBJ2-7; D might be TRBD1 or TRBD2, each matching 6 bases. The CDR3 length is 14 residues. CDR1 is MNHEY and CDR2 is SMNVEV in the germline V gene (reference sequence). Deletions cut 5 bases from V and 2 bases from J, with 13 bases between. The CDR3 region has the DNA TGTGCCAGCAGTGGCGGGACACTCACCTACGAGCAGTACTTC. Its protein is CASSGGTLTYEQYF.

The genes are TRBV6-6 and TRBJ2-7, with a possible D match to TRBD1 (5 bases). V was cut by 2 bases and J by 2 bases, with 7 bases left in between. The V gene's germline CDR1 is MNHNY and CDR2 SVGAGI (reference sequence). This CDR3 comprises 13 residues. As DNA, the CDR3 is TGTGCCAGCAGTTACGGGGCTACCTACGAGCAGTACTTC. Amino acid sequence: CASSYGATYEQYF.

This chain uses TRBV15 with TRBJ2-7, with D perhaps matching TRBD1 or TRBD2 (6 bases each). Trimming shortened V by 5 bases and J by 0 bases, and 14 bases separated the two germline ends. Germline V gene data show CDR1 as LNHNV and CDR2 as YYDKDF (reference sequence). The CDR3 is 15 residues long. The CDR3 sequence is CATSQDRTISYEQYF. The DNA of the CDR3 is TGTGCCACCAGCCAAGACAGGACTATCTCCTACGAGCAGTACTTC. Based on the CDR3 plus reference TRBV15 and TRBJ2-7, the full variable domain is DAMVIQNPRYQVTQFGKPVTLSCSQTLNHNVMYWYQQKSSQAPKLLFHYYDKDFNNEADTPDNFQSRRPNTSFCFLDIRSPGLGDTAMYLCATSQDRTISYEQYFGPGTRLTVT.

The gene calls are TRBV5-6 and TRBJ2-7; D remains unclear. V lost 4 bases, J lost 3 bases, and 8 bases lay in between. The CDR3 consists of 12 residues. Germline values: CDR1 SGHDT, CDR2 YYEEEE. The CDR3 protein is CASSRPGYEQYF. The CDR3 nucleotides are TGTGCCAGCAGCCGACCGGGCTACGAGCAGTACTTC.

The genes are TRBV28 and TRBJ1-2, with a tentative D call TRBD1 (5 bases). Looked up from germline, CDR1 is MDHEN and CDR2 is SYDVKM. Between the trimmed V and J ends, which lost 6 bases and 4 bases, there was a span of 18 bases. The CDR3 consists of 15 residues. The DNA for the CDR3 is TGTGCCAGCAGCCCTATAGATGACAGAATCTATGGCTACACCTTC. As protein: CASSPIDDRIYGYTF.

This clone is a singleton in its sample. This chain connects TRBV7-9 to TRBJ2-3; D uncertain. Trimming took 2 bases from V and 4 from J, leaving 4 bases between them. Germline V gene lookup returns CDR1 SEHNR and CDR2 FQNEAQ (reference sequence). This CDR3 has 12 residues. The CDR3 protein is CASSLSSDTQYF. The CDR3 DNA reads as TGTGCCAGCAGCTTATCGTCAGATACGCAGTATTTT.